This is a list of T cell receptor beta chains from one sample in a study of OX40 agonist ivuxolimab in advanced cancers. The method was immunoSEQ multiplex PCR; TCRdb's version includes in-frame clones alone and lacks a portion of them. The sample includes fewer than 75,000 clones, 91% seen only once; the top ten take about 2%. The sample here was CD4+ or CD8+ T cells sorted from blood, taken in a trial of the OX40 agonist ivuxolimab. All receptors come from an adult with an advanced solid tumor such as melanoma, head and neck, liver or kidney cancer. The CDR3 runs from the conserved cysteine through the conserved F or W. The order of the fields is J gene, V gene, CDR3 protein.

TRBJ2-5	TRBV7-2	CASSLGSQETQYF
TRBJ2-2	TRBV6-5	CASSRTVTGELFF
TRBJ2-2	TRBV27	CASRVGSNTGELFF
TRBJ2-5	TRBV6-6	CASKPGNSVGQETQYF
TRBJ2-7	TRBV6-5	CASSYRTRGESYEQYF
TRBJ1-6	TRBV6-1	CASSEAEGPNSPLHF
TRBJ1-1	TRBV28	CASSWGFTEAFF
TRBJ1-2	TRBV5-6	CASSSGQGSLGGYTF
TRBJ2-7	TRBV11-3	CASSLVGTSGGSTQYF
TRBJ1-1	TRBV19	CASHRGRAWGTEAFF
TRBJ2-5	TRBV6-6	CASSYGGETQYF
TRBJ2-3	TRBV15	CATKGRAGADTQYF
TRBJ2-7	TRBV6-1	CASSRMSVSSYEQYF
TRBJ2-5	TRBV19	CASSPRAQTQETQYF
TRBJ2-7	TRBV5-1	CASSPWTGPYEQYF
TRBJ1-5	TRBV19	CASSIVVRGNQPQHF
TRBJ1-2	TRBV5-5	CASSLGQGPVNYGYTF
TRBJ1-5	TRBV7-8	CASSLVSGAYQPQHF
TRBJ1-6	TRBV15	CATSRDSQSPLHF
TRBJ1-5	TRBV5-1	CASSLEGGNQPQHF
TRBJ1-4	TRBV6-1	CASSEQLTGRYEKLFF
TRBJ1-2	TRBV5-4	CASRDRGRGGYTF
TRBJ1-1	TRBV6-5	CASSFDREGTSEAFF
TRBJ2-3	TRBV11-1	CASSLGSRVLPTDTQYF
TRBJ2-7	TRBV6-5	CASSFRSEQYF
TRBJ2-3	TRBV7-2	CASSVAGGGATQYF
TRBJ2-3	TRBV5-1	CASSLGHTDTQYF
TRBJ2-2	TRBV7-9	CASSLGLAGGTGELFF
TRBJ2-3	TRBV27	CASSFRGQGGTQYF
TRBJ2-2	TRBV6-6	CASSPREFAGELFF
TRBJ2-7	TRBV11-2	CASSLVRVGEQYF
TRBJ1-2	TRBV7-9	CASSEEGYGYTF
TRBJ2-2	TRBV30	CAWRRLTAESGELFF
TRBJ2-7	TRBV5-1	CASSLTGTSNYEQYF
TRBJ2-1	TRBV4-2	CASSQDGRLWGSYNEQFF
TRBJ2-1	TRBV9	CASSVATGSYNEQFF
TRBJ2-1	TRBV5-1	CASSPGTSGIRNEQFF
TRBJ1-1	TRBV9	CASSVGQVGEAFF
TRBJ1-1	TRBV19	CASSKRQGITEAFF
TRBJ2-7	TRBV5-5	CASSIGQGAVGYEQYF
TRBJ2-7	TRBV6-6	CASSPQGLRQEQYF
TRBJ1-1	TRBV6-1	CASFEDGMNTEAFF
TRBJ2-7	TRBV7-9	CASSLWVGTAYEQYF
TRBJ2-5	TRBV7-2	CASSWGLAGRGETQYF
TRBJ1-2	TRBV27	CASSLSLDGSPLGGYTF
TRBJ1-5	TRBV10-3	CAIRGDRGNQPQHF
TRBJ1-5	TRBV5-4	CASSLDRALPHF
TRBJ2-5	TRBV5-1	CASSLGARRYQETQYF
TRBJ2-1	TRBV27	CASSPRLSSYNEQFF
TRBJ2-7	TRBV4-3	CASSQDPGQGPSEQYF
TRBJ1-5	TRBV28	CASRSTGRSQPQHF
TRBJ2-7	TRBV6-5	CASSRGGYPYEQYF
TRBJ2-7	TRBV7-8	CASSLVGGWTYEQYF
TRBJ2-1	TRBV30	CAWSVNEQFF
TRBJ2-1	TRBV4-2	CASSQGPLAGGGDEQFF
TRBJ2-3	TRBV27	CASSDGQGLDTQYF